This T cell receptor (beta chain) appears in the sequencing data of a study of blood T cells in healthy people across ages. This clonotype was counted between two and nine times. PCR was performed a second time for roughly 7 to 12 cycles using a sample-barcoded 5' primer and a J-beta primer mix. In TCRdb, the 5' RACE reads were re-called with MiXCR into one record per CDR3 protein. The table lists about 680,000 distinct CDR3 sequences, 49% of them singletons. CDR3 length equals 17 residues. V was pared by 6 bases and J by 0 bases, with 15 bases between. Germline CDR1 and CDR2: SNHLY and FYNNEI. This rearrangement joins TRBV2 to TRBJ2-6; D possibly corresponds to TRBD1 (6 bases). Sequenced material: blood. The source of this sequence is a woman aged 60-75 years in good health. CDR3 amino acids: CASSRDKINSGANVLTF. The CDR3 DNA reads as TGTGCCAGCAGCCGGGACAAGATAAACTCTGGGGCCAACGTCCTGACTTTC.